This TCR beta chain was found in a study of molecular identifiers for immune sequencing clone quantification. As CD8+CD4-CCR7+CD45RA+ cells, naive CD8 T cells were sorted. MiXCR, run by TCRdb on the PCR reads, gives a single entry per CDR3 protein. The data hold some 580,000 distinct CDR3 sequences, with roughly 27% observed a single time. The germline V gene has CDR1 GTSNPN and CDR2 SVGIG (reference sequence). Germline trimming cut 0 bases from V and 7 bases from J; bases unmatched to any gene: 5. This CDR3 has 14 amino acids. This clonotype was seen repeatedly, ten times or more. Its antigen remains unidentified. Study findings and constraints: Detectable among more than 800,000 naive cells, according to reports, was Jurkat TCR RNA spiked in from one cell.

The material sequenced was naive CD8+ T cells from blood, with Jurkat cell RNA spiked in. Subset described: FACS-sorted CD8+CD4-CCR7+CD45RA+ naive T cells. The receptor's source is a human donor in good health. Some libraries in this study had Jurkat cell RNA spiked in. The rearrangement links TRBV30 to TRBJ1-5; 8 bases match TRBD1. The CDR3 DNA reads TGTGCCTGGAGTGTAGGACAGGGCGGCCAGCCCCAGCATTTT. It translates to CAWSVGQGGQPQHF. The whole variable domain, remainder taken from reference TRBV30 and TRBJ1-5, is SQTIHQWPATLVQPVGSPLSLECTVEGTSNPNLYWYRQAAGRGLQLLFYSVGIGQISSEVPQNLSASRPQDRQFILSSKKLLLSDSGFYLCAWSVGQGGQPQHFGDGTRLSIL.